What follows are 14 T cell receptor beta chains derived from one specimen sequenced in a study of shared clonotypes between healthy human individuals. The method was immunoSEQ multiplex PCR; TCRdb's version includes in-frame clones alone and lacks a portion of them. The repertoire consists of millions of clones, with approximately 94% occurring once and the leading ten covering under 2%. CD45RO-negative cells were positively selected for CCR7, leaving out terminally differentiated effector memory CD45RA+ cells. Sequenced sample: naive CD8+ T cells from PBMCs. These receptors came from a man between 18 and 35 years old in good health. Some clones in this sample may be carry-over from other donors' samples.

The V call is TRBV5-1, the J call TRBJ2-2, with D unresolved. V lost 4 bases and J 3 bases, leaving 10 bases between the germline ends. This CDR3 has 14 amino acids. Germline V lookup: CDR1 SGHRS, CDR2 YFSETQ. CDR3 coding DNA: TGCGCCAGCAGCGGCAGGAAGGACACCGGGGAGCTGTTTTTT. It codes for CASSGRKDTGELFF.

The chain employs TRBV5-1 and TRBJ2-1; D might be TRBD2 (5 bases). This CDR3 has 13 residues. CDR1 is SGHRS and CDR2 is YFSETQ in the germline V gene. V shed 1 base and J shed 6 bases, with 8 bases lying between them. The CDR3 spells CASSLLGANEQFF. For the CDR3, the DNA is TGCGCCAGCAGCTTGTTGGGAGCCAATGAGCAGTTCTTC.

This CDR3 reads CASSSGLDMNEQFF. The CDR3 bases are TGTGCCAGCAGCTCGGGACTAGATATGAATGAGCAGTTCTTC. The rearrangement uses TRBV7-8 and TRBJ2-1, with 8 nucleotides matching TRBD2. The CDR3 covers 14 residues. CDR1 is SGHVS, CDR2 FQNEAQ, per germline. V trimming: 4 bases; J trimming: 7 bases; junction bases outside the gene matches: 6.

The chain carries TRBV19 and TRBJ2-7; 10 positions agree with TRBD1. The ends lost 4 bases at V and 5 bases at J; junction bases unmatched: 5. The CDR3 is made up of 14 amino acids. The germline V gene encodes CDR1 LNHDA and CDR2 SQIVND (reference sequence). For the CDR3, the DNA is TGTGCCAGTAGTAGGTCCGGGACAGGGGACGAGCAGTACTTC. Translation gives CASSRSGTGDEQYF.

This clone was found a few times. V usage is TRBV19 and J usage is TRBJ1-5; D unclear. The germline V gene encodes CDR1 LNHDA and CDR2 SQIVND (reference sequence). Trimming took 1 base from V and 2 from J, leaving 9 bases between them. The CDR3 runs to 15 residues. CDR3 amino acids: CASSIGWGGNQPQHF. CDR3 nucleotide sequence: TGTGCCAGTAGTATAGGTTGGGGTGGCAATCAGCCCCAGCATTTT.

The chain couples TRBV5-4 to TRBJ1-1, with a possible D match to TRBD1 (5 bases). The CDR3 loop spans 15 amino acids. The V gene's germline CDR1 is SGHNT and CDR2 YYREEE (reference sequence). V shed 0 bases and J shed 4 bases, with 13 bases lying between them. CDR3 in DNA: TGTGCCAGCAGCTTGGGGGAGCGAGGGGCCACTGAAGCTTTCTTT. Translation gives CASSLGERGATEAFF.

The V call is TRBV6-5, the J call TRBJ1-1; D might be TRBD1 (5 bases). The V end lost 1 base, the J end lost 1 base, and 7 bases lay between the germline ends. This CDR3 is built from 14 residues. CDR1 is MNHEY and CDR2 is SVGAGI in the germline V gene. In DNA, the CDR3 is TGTGCCAGCAGTTACTATGGACAGAACACTGAAGCTTTCTTT. Translated, it gives CASSYYGQNTEAFF.

Remarks on this clone: This sample also contains other DNA sequences that code for the same CDR3. The rearrangement links TRBV5-1 to TRBJ2-1; 7 positions match TRBD2. Per germline, CDR1 SGHRS and CDR2 YFSETQ. Unmatched junction bases numbered 0, after V lost 2 bases and J lost 7 bases. The CDR3 has 12 residues. The CDR3 is CASSFSGNEQFF. CDR3 DNA sequence: TGCGCCAGCAGCTTTAGCGGGAATGAGCAGTTCTTC.

The chain joins TRBV6-1 to TRBJ1-5, with D hard to call. V was trimmed by 2 bases and J by 3 bases, leaving 8 bases between them. The CDR3 contains 14 residues. Germline CDR1 is MNHNS and CDR2 is SASEGT. The CDR3 is CASSEQRFNQPQHF. CDR3 nucleotide sequence: TGTGCCAGCAGTGAACAGAGATTCAATCAGCCCCAGCATTTT.

The count of this clone is one. The chain employs TRBV11-2 and TRBJ2-3; D remains ambiguous. CDR1 and CDR2 from the germline V gene are SGHAT and FQNNGV. This CDR3 region has 15 residues. The V end lost 6 bases, the J end lost 0 bases, and 13 bases lay between the germline ends. CDR3 region: CASRRNRASTDTQYF. CDR3 nucleotide sequence: TGTGCCAGCAGGCGGAATAGAGCGAGCACAGATACGCAGTATTTT. The full variable domain, completed using reference TRBV11-2 and TRBJ2-3, is EAGVAQSPRYKIIEKRQSVAFWCNPISGHATLYWYQQILGQGPKLLIQFQNNGVVDDSQLPKDRFSAERLKGVDSTLKIQPAKLEDSAVYLCASRRNRASTDTQYFGPGTRLTVL.

With regard to this clone: This same CDR3 is encoded by further DNA sequences in the sample. This chain joins TRBV7-3 and TRBJ2-7; 7 bases match TRBD2. CDR1 and CDR2 from the germline V gene are SGHTA and FQGTGA. CDR3 length: 14 residues. The V segment lost 6 bases and the J segment 2 bases; nucleotides outside the gene matches: 7. CDR3 DNA sequence: TGTGCCAGCAGTCCCGGGGGAGGGCCCTACGAGCAGTACTTC. The encoded protein is CASSPGGGPYEQYF. The whole variable domain, remainder taken from reference TRBV7-3 and TRBJ2-7, is GAGVSQTPSNKVTEKGKYVELRCDPISGHTALYWYRQSLGQGPEFLIYFQGTGAADDSGLPNDRFFAVRPEGSVSTLKIQRTERGDSAVYLCASSPGGGPYEQYFGPGTRLTVT.

The CDR3 sequence is CASSIPGREQYF. CDR3 bases: TGTGCCAGTAGTATACCGGGGAGGGAGCAGTACTTC. The chain carries TRBV19 and TRBJ2-7, with a weak D call TRBD2 (6 bases). The CDR3 spans 12 residues. Germline assignment: CDR1 LNHDA and CDR2 SQIVND (reference sequence). The V and J ends lost 2 bases and 7 bases respectively, with 9 bases between them.

V gene TRBV28 combines with J gene TRBJ2-2; D might be TRBD1 (6 bases). The CDR3 extends over 14 amino acids. Deletions cut 7 bases from V and 1 base from J, with 10 bases between. Germline V CDR1 and CDR2: MDHEN, SYDVKM. The CDR3 DNA is TGTGCCAGCAAGCCGACAGGGAACACCGGGGAGCTGTTTTTT. It translates to CASKPTGNTGELFF.

The chain employs TRBV25-1 and TRBJ1-4; D may be TRBD1 (5 bases). Germline V gene data show CDR1 as MGHDK and CDR2 as SYGVNS. This CDR3 is 13 amino acids long. V gave up 7 bases and J gave up 10 bases, with 16 bases separating them. CDR3 protein: CASNSGGYGKLFF. The CDR3 DNA follows: TGTGCCAGCAATTCCGGGGGTTATGGAAAACTGTTTTTT. Drawing the rest from reference TRBV25-1 and TRBJ1-4, the complete variable domain is EADIYQTPRYLVIGTGKKITLECSQTMGHDKMYWYQQDPGMELHLIHYSYGVNSTEKGDLSSESTVSRIRTEHFPLTLESARPSHTSQYLCASNSGGYGKLFFGSGTQLSVL.